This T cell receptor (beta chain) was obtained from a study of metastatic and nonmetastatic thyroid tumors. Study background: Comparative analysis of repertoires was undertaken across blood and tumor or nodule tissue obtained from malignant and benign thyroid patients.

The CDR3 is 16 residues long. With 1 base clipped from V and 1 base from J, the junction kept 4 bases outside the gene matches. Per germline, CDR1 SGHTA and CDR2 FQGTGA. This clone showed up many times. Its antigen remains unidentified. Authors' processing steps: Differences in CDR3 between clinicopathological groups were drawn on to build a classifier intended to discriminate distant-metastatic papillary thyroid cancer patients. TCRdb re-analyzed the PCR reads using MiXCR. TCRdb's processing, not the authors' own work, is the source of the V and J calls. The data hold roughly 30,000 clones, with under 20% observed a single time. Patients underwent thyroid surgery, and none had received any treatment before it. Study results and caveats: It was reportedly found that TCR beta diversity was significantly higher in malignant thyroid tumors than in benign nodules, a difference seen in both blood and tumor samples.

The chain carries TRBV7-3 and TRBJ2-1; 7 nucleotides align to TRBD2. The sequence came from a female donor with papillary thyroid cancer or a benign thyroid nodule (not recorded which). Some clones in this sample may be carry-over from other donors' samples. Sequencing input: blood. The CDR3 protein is CASSLRGGSSYNEQFF. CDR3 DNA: TGTGCCAGCAGCTTAAGGGGGGGGTCTTCCTACAATGAGCAGTTCTTC.